This T cell receptor (beta chain) emerged from a study of human T cells and chemical hapten exposure. Study-wide background: Subjects had 2% DPC placed on approximately 2 cm by approximately 2 cm of upper inner arm skin for sensitization.

In the original analysis: Sample TCR counts, which ranged from about 23,224 to 700,000, had a median of 95,638. TCRdb reprocessed the RACE reads via MiXCR and lists one record per CDR3 protein. The V and J calls shown here were made by TCRdb, not taken from the authors' results. The table has 65,000 to 95,000 distinct CDR3 sequences, about 6.6% seen once. The time point was: patch test 2, 6 weeks after DPC sensitization. Specified treatment: therapeutic diphenylcyclopropenone sensitization with weekly scalp DPC. This clonotype was recorded at least ten times. V lost 0 bases to trimming and J lost 4 bases, with 12 bases between them. The CDR3 runs 16 residues. Germline V gene data show CDR1 as SGHTA and CDR2 as FQGTGA.

The TCR comes from a woman in her twenties or thirties with alopecia areata. Some clones in this sample may be carry-over from other donors' samples. The rearrangement joins TRBV7-3 to TRBJ2-2, with a tentative D call TRBD2 (6 bases). Here the sequenced sample was whole blood, taken in connection with sensitization to the hapten diphenylcyclopropenone (DPC). The CDR3 sequence: CASSLTGTPGTGELFF. DNA for the CDR3: TGTGCCAGCAGCTTAACGGGGACTCCGGGCACCGGGGAGCTGTTTTTT.